Listed below are T cell receptor beta chains from one sample, sequenced in a study of T cell responses to AZD1222 COVID-19 vaccine. Produced via immunoSEQ multiplex PCR; TCRdb's table is partial and in-frame only. The sample records under 130,000 clones, roughly 91% being singletons. The specimen was peripheral blood, collected on day 0 of AZD1222 vaccination. Receptor source: an adult in good health. The CDR3 runs from the conserved cysteine through the conserved F or W. A D gene is named only where the DNA matches it firmly. The listing skips clone size in some rows; elsewhere it reads once, few, many or a size class.

V gene	clone size	J gene	D gene	CDR3 DNA	CDR3 protein
TRBV5-8	-	TRBJ1-1	-	TGTGCCAGCAGCGGTAGAGGGGGGCGAGCTGAAGCTTTCTTT	CASSGRGGRAEAFF
TRBV7-2	-	TRBJ2-7	TRBD2	TGTGCCAGCAGACGGACTAGCGGGGTCTACGAGCAGTACTTC	CASRRTSGVYEQYF
TRBV5-8	-	TRBJ1-3	-	TGTGCCAGCACCTGGGCAGGCACGATTACTACTCCGGGTACTGGAAACACCATATATTTT	CASTWAGTITTPGTGNTIYF
TRBV19	-	TRBJ1-2	TRBD1	TGTGCCAGTAGTATCGGGGACAGGACTAACTATGGCTACACCTTC	CASSIGDRTNYGYTF
TRBV6-1	once	TRBJ2-5	TRBD1	TGTGCCAGCAGTTTACCGGGACAGAACCAAGAGACCCAGTACTTC	CASSLPGQNQETQYF
TRBV18	once	TRBJ1-1	-	TGTGCCAGCTCACCATCGGCTGGGAACACTGAAGCTTTCTTT	CASSPSAGNTEAFF
TRBV5-6	-	TRBJ2-5	-	TGTGCCAGCAGCCGGGACGGGGGTGAGACCCAGTACTTC	CASSRDGGETQYF
TRBV6-5	-	TRBJ1-6	-	TGTGCCAGCAGTCTTTTCGCGTTTCAGGGCCTACCCCTCCACTTT	CASSLFAFQGLPLHF
TRBV11-1	-	TRBJ1-1	-	TGTGCCAGCAGCTTAGACGGGCGGGGAGCTTTCTTT	CASSLDGRGAFF
TRBV27	-	TRBJ2-7	TRBD1	TGTGCCAGCAGTCCCGGGACAGGGCCGGGGGAGCAGTACTTC	CASSPGTGPGEQYF
TRBV19	-	TRBJ1-2	-	TGTGCCAGTAGTATCGGGCGGCTATACGGCTACACCTTC	CASSIGRLYGYTF
TRBV5-6	-	TRBJ2-7	-	TGTGCCAGCAGCTTGAAGGGTCTTCTAACCTACGAGCAGTACTTC	CASSLKGLLTYEQYF
TRBV2	-	TRBJ1-6	-	TGTGCCAGCAGAGCGAAAATACGGGCCGTTGATAATTCACCCCTCCACTTT	CASRAKIRAVDNSPLHF
TRBV5-1	-	TRBJ2-1	-	TGCGCCAGCAGCTGGCCCCCTAGGACCACTGACAATGAGCAGTTCTTC	CASSWPPRTTDNEQFF